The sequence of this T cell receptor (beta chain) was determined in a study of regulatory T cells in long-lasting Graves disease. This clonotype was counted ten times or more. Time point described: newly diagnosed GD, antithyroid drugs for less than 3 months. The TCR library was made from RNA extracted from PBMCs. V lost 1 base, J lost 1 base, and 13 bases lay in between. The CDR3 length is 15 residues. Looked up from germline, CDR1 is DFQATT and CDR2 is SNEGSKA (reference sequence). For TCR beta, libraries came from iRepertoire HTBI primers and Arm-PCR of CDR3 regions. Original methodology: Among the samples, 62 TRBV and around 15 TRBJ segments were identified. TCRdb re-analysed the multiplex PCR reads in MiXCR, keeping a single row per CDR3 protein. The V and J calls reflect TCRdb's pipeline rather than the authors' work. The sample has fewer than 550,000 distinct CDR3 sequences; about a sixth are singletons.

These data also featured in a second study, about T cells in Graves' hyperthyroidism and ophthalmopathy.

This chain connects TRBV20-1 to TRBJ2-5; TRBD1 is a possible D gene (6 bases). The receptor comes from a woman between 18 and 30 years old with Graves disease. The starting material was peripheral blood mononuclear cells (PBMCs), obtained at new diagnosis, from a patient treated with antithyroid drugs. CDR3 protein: CSARVRQAAQETQYF. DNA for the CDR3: TGCAGTGCTAGAGTAAGACAGGCGGCCCAAGAGACCCAGTACTTC.